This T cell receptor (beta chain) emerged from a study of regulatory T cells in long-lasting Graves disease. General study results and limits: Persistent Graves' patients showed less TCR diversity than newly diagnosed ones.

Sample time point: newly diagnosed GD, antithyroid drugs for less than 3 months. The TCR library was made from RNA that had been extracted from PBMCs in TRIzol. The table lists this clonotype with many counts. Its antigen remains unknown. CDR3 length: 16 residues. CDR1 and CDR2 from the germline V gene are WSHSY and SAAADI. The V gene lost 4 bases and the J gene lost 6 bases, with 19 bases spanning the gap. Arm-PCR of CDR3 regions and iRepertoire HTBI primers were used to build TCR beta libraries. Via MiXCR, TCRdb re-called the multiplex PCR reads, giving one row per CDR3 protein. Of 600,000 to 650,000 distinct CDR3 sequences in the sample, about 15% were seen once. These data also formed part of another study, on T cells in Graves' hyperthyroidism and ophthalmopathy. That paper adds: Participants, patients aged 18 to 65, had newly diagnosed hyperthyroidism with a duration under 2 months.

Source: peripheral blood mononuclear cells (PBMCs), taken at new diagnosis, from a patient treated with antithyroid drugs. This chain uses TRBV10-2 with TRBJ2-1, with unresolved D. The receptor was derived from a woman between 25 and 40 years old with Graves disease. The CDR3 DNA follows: TGCGCCAGCAGTGGTGTTTGGAGCGCGTCAAGCAATGAGCAGTTCTTC. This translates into CASSGVWSASSNEQFF.